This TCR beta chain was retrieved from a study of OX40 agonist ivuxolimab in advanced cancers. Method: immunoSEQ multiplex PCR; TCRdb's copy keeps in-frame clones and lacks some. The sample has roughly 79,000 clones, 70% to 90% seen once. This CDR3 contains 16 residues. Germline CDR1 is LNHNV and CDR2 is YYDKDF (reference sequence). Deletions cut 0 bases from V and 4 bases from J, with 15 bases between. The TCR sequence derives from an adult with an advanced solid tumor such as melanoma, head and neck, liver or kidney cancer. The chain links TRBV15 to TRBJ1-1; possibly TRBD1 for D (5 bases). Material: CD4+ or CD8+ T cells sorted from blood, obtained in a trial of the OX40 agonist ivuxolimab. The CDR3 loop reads CATSRDRVGVFTEAFF. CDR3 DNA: TGTGCCACCAGCAGAGACAGGGTTGGGGTTTTCACTGAAGCTTTCTTT.